These 4 T cell receptor beta chains originate from one sample sequenced in a study of T cell repertoires in cytomegalovirus infection. TCRdb itself ran the reads through MiXCR, one entry per CDR3 protein. Among some 130,000 distinct CDR3 sequences listed, 7.5% to 9% were seen once. Sequencing was carried out using PBMCs. All receptors derive from a human donor in good health (CMV status not recorded). Some clones in this sample may be carry-over from other donors' samples.

This clonotype was counted ten times or more. The chain links TRBV7-2 to TRBJ2-7, with 7 bases lining up with TRBD1. V gave up 5 bases and J gave up 4 bases; unmatched junction bases: 11. Germline-derived CDR1 and CDR2 are SGHTA and FQGNSA. This CDR3 comprises 15 residues. In nucleotides, the CDR3 is TGTGCCAGCAGCAGCAATACAGGGGCCCAATACGAGCAGTACTTC. Amino acids: CASSSNTGAQYEQYF.

This clonotype was detected only a few times. The genes are TRBV7-3 and TRBJ2-1; 12 positions match TRBD2. Losses at the gene ends were 5 bases for V and 9 bases for J; bases not matched to a gene: 8. The CDR3 spans 15 residues. Germline V CDR1 and CDR2: SGHTA, FQGTGA. CDR3 nucleotides: TGTGCCAGCAGCCCGAGGACTAGCGGGGAGATTGAGCAGTTCTTC. As protein: CASSPRTSGEIEQFF.

In this sample, this clonotype turned up many times. V gene TRBV2 combines with J gene TRBJ1-6; D unclear. From germline, CDR1 is SNHLY and CDR2 FYNNEI. The V end was cut by 8 bases, the J end by 4 bases, with 12 bases between. The CDR3 is 14 amino acids. This CDR3 reads CASGSDGYNSPLHF. The CDR3 DNA sequence: TGTGCCAGCGGGAGCGACGGTTATAATTCACCCCTCCACTTT.

This clonotype was observed many times. A single base separates this from a much larger clone, so it may be a read error. The J gene is TRBJ2-3, the V gene TRBV5-4; unclear D gene. Per germline, CDR1 SGHNT and CDR2 YYREEE (reference sequence). Trimming pared 3 bases from V and 2 bases from J, leaving 4 bases between. The CDR3 spans 12 residues. CDR3 region: CASSSVTDTQYF. The CDR3 bases are TGTGCCAGCAGCTCCGTCACAGATACGCAGTATTTT.